This TCR beta chain was identified during a study of regulatory dendritic cells for organ transplantation. As for this clone: Its antigen is unidentified.

Study results and caveats: The authors noted considerable between-person heterogeneity in alloreactive memory CD8+ cells. Memory CD8+ clonal expansion seemed more limited with regulatory than mature dendritic cells.

Germline values: CDR1 MNHNS, CDR2 SASEGT. Between the trimmed V and J ends, which lost 5 bases and 0 bases, there was a span of 8 bases. The CDR3 is 14 amino acids. Data came from immunoSEQ multiplex PCR; TCRdb stores just in-frame clones and leaves some out. The data show approximately 12,000 clones, around 62% seen once. Allogeneic regulatory or mature dendritic cells were co-cultured for 4 to 6 days with CFSE-labeled sorted T cells at 1:10. Naive CD45RA+ and memory CD45RO+ CD4+ or CD8+ T cells were FACS-sorted. The origin of this receptor is a human donor in good health. Sequencing was performed on naive CD8+ T cells from blood cultured with dendritic cells. The subset was: CD45RA+ naive T cells. The chain recombines TRBV6-1 with TRBJ1-3; D call uncertain. The CDR3 sequence is CASSFAGSGNTIYF. CDR3 coding DNA: TGTGCCAGCAGTTTCGCAGGCTCTGGAAACACCATATATTTT.